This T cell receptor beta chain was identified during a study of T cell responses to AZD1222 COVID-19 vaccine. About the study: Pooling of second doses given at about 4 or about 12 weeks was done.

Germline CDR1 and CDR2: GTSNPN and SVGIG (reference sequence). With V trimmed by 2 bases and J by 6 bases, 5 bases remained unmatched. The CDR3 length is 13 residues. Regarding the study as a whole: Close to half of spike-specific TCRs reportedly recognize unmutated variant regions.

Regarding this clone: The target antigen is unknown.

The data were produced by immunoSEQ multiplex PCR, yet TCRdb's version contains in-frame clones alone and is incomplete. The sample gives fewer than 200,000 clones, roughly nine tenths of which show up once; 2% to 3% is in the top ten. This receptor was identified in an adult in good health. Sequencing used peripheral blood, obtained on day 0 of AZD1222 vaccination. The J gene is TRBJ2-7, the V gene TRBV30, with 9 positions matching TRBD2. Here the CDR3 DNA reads TGTGCCTGGAGTCCCGGGACTAGCCGCGAGCAGTACTTC. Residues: CAWSPGTSREQYF.